The sample holds one count of the clone carrying this TCR beta chain. Its antigen remains unidentified. PCR was performed using 60 Vbeta and 13 Jbeta primers. Generated by immunoSEQ multiplex PCR, the TCRdb table keeps only in-frame clones and is missing some. The sample shows some 130,000 clones, 55% to 65% of them seen only once. V shed 4 bases and J 0 bases; nucleotides not matched to a gene: 11. This CDR3 has 17 residues. CDR1 and CDR2 from the germline V gene are SGHNT and YYREEE (reference sequence). The sample originates from a study of cytomegalovirus exposure and HLA in healthy donors. The wider study: The Caucasian-associated ancestry cluster held roughly 78% of 300 to 450 genotyped donors. Findings and caveats of the study: In a later analysis, a genetic analysis reported fewer productive-TCR N-insertions in an Asian-associated ancestry cluster than the cohort average.

Input material: PBMCs. This rearrangement joins TRBV5-4 to TRBJ1-2; 8 bases match TRBD1. The TCR comes from a middle-aged man in good health and CMV-seropositive. The CDR3 DNA sequence: TGTGCCAGCAGCCCCCCCGGACAGGGATCACCTAACTATGGCTACACCTTC. As protein: CASSPPGQGSPNYGYTF.